This T cell receptor (beta chain) was captured in a study of control samples from healthy donors and cancer patients. Method: immunoSEQ multiplex PCR; TCRdb's copy keeps in-frame clones and lacks some. Of about 140,000 clones in the sample, under 95% were seen once. The origin of this receptor is a man aged 35 to 55 in good health. Sequencing input: blood.

CDR3 DNA: TGCGCCAGCAGCTTGAGGGACAGTGATGGCTACACCTTC. The encoded protein is CASSLRDSDGYTF. This chain connects TRBV5-1 to TRBJ1-2; 7 bases are shared with TRBD1. Germline CDR1 and CDR2: SGHRS and YFSETQ. V shed 1 base, J shed 6 bases, and the junction held 3 bases outside the gene matches. This CDR3 is built from 13 residues. Complete variable domain (other parts from reference TRBV5-1 and TRBJ1-2): KAGVTQTPRYLIKTRGQQVTLSCSPISGHRSVSWYQQTPGQGLQFLFEYFSETQRNKGNFPGRFSGRQFSNSRSEMNVSTLELGDSALYLCASSLRDSDGYTFGSGTRLTVV.